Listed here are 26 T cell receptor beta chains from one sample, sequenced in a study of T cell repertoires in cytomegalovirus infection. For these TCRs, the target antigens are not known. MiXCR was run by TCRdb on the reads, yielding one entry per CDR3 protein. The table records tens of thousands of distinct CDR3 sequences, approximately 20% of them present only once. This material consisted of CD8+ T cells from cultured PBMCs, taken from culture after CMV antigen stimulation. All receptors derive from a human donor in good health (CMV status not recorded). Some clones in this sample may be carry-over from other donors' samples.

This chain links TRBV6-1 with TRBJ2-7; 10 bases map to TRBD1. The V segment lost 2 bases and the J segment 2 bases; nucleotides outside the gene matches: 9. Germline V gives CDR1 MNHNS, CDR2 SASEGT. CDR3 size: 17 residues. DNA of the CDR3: TGTGCCAGCAGTGAATGGGGACAGGGGTTTCGGACCTACGAGCAGTACTTC. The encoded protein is CASSEWGQGFRTYEQYF.

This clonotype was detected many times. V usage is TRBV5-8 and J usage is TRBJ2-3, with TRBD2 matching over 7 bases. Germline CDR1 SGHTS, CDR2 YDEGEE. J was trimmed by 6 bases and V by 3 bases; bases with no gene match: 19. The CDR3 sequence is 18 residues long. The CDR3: CASSSRLAGVVFFDTQYF. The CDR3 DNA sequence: TGTGCCAGCAGCTCCCGATTAGCGGGCGTTGTTTTCTTTGATACGCAGTATTTT.

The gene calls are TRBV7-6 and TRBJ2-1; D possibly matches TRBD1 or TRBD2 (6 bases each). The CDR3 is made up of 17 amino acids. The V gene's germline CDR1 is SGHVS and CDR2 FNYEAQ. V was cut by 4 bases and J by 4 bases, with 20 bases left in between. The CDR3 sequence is CASSSESGGQWYNEQFF. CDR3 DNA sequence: TGTGCCAGCAGCTCTGAAAGTGGGGGGCAGTGGTACAATGAGCAGTTCTTC.

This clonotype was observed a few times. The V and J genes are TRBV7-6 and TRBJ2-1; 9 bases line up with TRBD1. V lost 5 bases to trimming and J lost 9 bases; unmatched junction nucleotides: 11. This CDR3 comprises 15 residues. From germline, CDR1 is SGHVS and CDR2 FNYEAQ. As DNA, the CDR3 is TGTGCCAGCAGCGAGGGAGGGACAGGGTTACCTGAGCAGTTCTTC. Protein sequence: CASSEGGTGLPEQFF.

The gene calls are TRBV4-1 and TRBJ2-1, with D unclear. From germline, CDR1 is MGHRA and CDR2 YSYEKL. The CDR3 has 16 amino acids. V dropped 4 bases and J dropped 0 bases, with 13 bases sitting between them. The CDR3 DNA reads TGCGCCAGCAGCCCTCTCGGGCTACCCTCCTACAATGAGCAGTTCTTC. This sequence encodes CASSPLGLPSYNEQFF.

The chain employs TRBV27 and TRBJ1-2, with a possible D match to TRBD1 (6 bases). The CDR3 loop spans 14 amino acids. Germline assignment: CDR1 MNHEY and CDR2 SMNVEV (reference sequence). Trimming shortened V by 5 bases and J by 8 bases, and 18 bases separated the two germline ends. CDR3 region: CASSLRDTGWGYTF. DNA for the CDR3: TGTGCCAGCAGTCTCCGGGACACCGGGTGGGGCTACACCTTC.

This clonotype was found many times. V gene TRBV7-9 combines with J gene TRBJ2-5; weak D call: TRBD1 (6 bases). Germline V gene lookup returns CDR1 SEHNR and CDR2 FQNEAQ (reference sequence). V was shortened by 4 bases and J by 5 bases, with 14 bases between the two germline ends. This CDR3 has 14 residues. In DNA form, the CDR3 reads TGTGCCAGCAGCTCGGGCAGGGGATTGGAGACCCAGTACTTC. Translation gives CASSSGRGLETQYF.

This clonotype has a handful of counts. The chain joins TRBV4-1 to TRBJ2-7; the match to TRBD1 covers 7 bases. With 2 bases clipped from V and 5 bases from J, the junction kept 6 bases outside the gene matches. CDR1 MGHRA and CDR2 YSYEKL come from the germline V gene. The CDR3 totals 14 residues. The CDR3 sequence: CASSQKTGRDEQYF. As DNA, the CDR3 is TGCGCCAGCAGCCAAAAGACAGGGCGCGACGAGCAGTACTTC.

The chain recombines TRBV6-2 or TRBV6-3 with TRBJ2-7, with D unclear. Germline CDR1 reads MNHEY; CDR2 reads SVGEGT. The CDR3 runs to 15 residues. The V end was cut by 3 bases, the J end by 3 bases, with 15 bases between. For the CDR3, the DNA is TGTGCCAGCAGTTATACCCGCCAGACATACTACGAGCAGTACTTC. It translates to CASSYTRQTYYEQYF.

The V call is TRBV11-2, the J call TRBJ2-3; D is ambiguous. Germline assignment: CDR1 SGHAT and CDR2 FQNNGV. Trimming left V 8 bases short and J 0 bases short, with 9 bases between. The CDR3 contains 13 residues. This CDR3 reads CASRTTSTDTQYF. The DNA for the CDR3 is TGTGCCAGCCGGACCACGAGCACAGATACGCAGTATTTT.

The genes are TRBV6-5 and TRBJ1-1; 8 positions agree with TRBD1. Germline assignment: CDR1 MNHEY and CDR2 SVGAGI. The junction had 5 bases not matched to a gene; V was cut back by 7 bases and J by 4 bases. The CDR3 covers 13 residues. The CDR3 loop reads CASTRDRGTEAFF. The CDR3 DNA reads TGTGCCAGCACCCGAGACAGGGGCACTGAAGCTTTCTTT.

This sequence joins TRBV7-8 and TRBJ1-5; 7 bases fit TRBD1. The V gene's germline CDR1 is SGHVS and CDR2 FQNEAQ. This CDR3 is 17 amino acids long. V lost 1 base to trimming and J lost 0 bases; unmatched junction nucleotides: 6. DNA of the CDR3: TGTGCCAGCAGCTTAGTAGGGACAGCAAATAGCAATCAGCCCCAGCATTTT. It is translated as CASSLVGTANSNQPQHF.

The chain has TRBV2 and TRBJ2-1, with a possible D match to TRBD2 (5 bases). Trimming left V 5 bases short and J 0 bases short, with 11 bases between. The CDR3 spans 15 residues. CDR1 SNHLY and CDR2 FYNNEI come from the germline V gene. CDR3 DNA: TGTGCCAGCAGTAAAGTAGGGAGCTCCTACAATGAGCAGTTCTTC. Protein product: CASSKVGSSYNEQFF. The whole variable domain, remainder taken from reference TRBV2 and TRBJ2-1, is EPEVTQTPSHQVTQMGQEVILRCVPISNHLYFYWYRQILGQKVEFLVSFYNNEISEKSEIFDDQFSVERPDGSNFTLKIRSTKLEDSAMYFCASSKVGSSYNEQFFGPGTRLTVL.

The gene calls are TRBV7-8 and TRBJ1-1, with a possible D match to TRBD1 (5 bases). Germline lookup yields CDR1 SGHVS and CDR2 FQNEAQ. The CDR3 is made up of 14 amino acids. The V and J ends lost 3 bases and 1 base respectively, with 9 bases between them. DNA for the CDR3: TGTGCCAGCAGCTTCGACAGAGCGAACACTGAAGCTTTCTTT. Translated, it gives CASSFDRANTEAFF. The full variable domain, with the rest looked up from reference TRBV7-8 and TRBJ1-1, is GAGVSQSPRYKVAKRGQDVALRCDPISGHVSLFWYQQALGQGPEFLTYFQNEAQLDKSGLPSDRFFAERPEGSVSTLKIQRTQQEDSAVYLCASSFDRANTEAFFGQGTRLTVV.

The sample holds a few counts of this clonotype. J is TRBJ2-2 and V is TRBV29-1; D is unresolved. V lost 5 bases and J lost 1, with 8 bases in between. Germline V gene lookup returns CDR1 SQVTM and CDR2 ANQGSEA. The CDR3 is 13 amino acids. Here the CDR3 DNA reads TGCAGCGTTCTCGGGCTGAACACCGGGGAGCTGTTTTTT. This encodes CSVLGLNTGELFF.

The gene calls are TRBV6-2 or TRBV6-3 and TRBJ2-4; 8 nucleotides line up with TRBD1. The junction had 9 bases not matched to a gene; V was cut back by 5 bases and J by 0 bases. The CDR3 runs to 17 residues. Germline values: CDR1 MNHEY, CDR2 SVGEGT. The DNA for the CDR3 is TGTGCCAGCAGTGGACGACAGGGGCTAATAGCCAAAAACATTCAGTACTTC. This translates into CASSGRQGLIAKNIQYF.

The CDR3 sequence: CASSWTGTYGYTF. For the CDR3, the DNA is TGTGCCAGCAGCTGGACAGGGACCTATGGCTACACCTTC. The J gene is TRBJ1-2, the V gene TRBV27; 8 bases align to TRBD1. The junction had 4 bases not matched to a gene; V was cut back by 6 bases and J by 4 bases. CDR3 size: 13 residues. Germline V gene lookup returns CDR1 MNHEY and CDR2 SMNVEV (reference sequence).

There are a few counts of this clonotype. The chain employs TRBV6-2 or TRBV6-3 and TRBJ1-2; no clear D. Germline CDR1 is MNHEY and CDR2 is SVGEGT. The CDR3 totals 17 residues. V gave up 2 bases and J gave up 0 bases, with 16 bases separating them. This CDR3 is CASSYEIGVAPNYGYTF. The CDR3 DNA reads TGTGCCAGCAGTTACGAGATTGGGGTTGCCCCTAACTATGGCTACACCTTC.

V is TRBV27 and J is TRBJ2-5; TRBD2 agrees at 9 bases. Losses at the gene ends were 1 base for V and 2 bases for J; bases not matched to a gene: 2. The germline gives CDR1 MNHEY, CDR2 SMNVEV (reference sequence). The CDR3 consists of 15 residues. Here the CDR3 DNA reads TGTGCCAGCAGTTTATTGACTAGCGGACAAGAGACCCAGTACTTC. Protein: CASSLLTSGQETQYF.

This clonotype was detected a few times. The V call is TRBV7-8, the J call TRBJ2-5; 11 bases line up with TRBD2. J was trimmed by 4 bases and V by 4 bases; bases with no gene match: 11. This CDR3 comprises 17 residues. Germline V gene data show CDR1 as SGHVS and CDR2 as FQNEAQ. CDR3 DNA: TGTGCCAGCAGCTCTAGACTAGCGGGGAGGGGGCGAGAGACCCAGTACTTC. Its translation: CASSSRLAGRGRETQYF.

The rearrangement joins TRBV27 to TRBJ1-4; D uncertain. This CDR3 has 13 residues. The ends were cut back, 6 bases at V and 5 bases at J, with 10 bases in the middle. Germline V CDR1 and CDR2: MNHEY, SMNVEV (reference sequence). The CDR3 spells CASRGGSNEKLFF. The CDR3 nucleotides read TGTGCCAGCAGAGGCGGCTCGAATGAAAAACTGTTTTTT.

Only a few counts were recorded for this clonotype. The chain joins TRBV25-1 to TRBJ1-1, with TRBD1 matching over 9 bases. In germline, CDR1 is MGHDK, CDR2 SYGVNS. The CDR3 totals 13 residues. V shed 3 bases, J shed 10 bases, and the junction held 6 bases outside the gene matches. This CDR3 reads CASSDGQGTGAFF. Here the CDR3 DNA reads TGTGCCAGCAGTGATGGACAGGGGACGGGAGCTTTCTTT. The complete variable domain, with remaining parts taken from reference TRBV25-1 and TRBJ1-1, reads EADIYQTPRYLVIGTGKKITLECSQTMGHDKMYWYQQDPGMELHLIHYSYGVNSTEKGDLSSESTVSRIRTEHFPLTLESARPSHTSQYLCASSDGQGTGAFFGQGTRLTVV.

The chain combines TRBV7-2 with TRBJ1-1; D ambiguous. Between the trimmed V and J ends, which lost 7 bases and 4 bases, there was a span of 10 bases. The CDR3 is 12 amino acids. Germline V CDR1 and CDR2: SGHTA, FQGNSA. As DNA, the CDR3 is TGTGCCAGCACCTCAGCTGGCACTGAAGCTTTCTTT. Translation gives CASTSAGTEAFF.

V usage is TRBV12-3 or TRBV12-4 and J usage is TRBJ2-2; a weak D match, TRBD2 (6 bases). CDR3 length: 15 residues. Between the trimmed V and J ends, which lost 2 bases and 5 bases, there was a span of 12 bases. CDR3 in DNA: TGTGCCAGCAGTTTAAGAATGGCGGGAACCGGGGAGCTGTTTTTT. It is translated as CASSLRMAGTGELFF.

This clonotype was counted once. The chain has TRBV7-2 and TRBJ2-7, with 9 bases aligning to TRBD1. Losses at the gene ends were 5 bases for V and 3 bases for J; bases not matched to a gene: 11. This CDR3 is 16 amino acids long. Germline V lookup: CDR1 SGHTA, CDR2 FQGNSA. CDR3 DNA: TGTGCCAGCAGCCCCCCCCGGACAGGGGTATTCTACGAGCAGTACTTC. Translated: CASSPPRTGVFYEQYF. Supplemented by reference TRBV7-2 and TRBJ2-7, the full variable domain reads GAGVSQSPSNKVTEKGKDVELRCDPISGHTALYWYRQSLGQGLEFLIYFQGNSAPDKSGLPSDRFSAERTGGSVSTLTIQRTQQEDSAVYLCASSPPRTGVFYEQYFGPGTRLTVT.

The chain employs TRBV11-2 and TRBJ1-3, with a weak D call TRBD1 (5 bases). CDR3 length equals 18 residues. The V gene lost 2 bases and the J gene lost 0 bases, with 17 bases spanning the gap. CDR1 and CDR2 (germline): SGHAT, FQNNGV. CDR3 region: CASSLSAGRTISGNTIYF. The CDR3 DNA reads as TGTGCCAGCAGCTTATCTGCCGGGCGGACAATCTCTGGAAACACCATATATTTT.